A single sample is the source of the 20 T cell receptor beta chains below, sequenced in a study of CD4 and CD8 cells across lung adenocarcinoma regions. TCRdb re-called the PCR reads with MiXCR, one entry per CDR3 protein. The table has several thousand distinct CDR3 sequences, over 40% seen once. What was sequenced was CD8+ T cells from the center of a lung tumor. All receptors derive from a male donor with lung adenocarcinoma. The CD4 and CD8 labels of this study may be unreliable.

This clonotype was counted ten times or more. The rearrangement links TRBV10-3 to TRBJ2-5, with 10 nucleotides matching TRBD2. This CDR3 is 15 amino acids long. The germline V gene encodes CDR1 ENHRY and CDR2 SYGVKD. J lost 5 bases, V lost 2 bases, and 5 bases had no gene match. In nucleotides, the CDR3 is TGTGCCATCAGTGAGCAGCGGGGGGGCTGGGAGACCCAGTACTTC. Translation: CAISEQRGGWETQYF.

Regarding this clonotype: The junction departs from the called germline gene at one end, perhaps through a read error. V usage is TRBV5-6 and J usage is TRBJ2-3, with TRBD2 as a possible D gene (5 bases). CDR3 length equals 15 residues. Germline-derived CDR1 and CDR2 are SGHDT and YYEEEE. In DNA, the CDR3 is TGTGCCAGCAGCTCCGCGGGTTTTGCAAAAGATACGCAGTATTTC. Residues: CASSSAGFAKDTQYF.

In DNA, the CDR3 is TGCGCCAGCAGCCGGGACAGAAGTTACGAGCAGTACTTC. Translation: CASSRDRSYEQYF. The chain uses TRBV10-1 and TRBJ2-7; 7 nucleotides line up with TRBD1. Germline CDR1 WNHNN, CDR2 SYGVQD (reference sequence). Trimming took 6 bases from V and 4 from J; bases not matched to a gene: 6. This CDR3 spans 13 amino acids.

In the case of this clonotype: This may be a read error, as it is one base from a much larger clone. The chain joins TRBV7-9 to TRBJ2-1, with D unresolved. The CDR3 totals 15 residues. CDR1 is SEHNR and CDR2 is FQNEAQ in the germline V gene (reference sequence). The CDR3: CASSPDSRGYNERFF. Written as DNA, the CDR3 is TGTGCCAGCAGCCCTGACTCCCGAGGTTACAATGAGCGGTTCTTC.

The CDR3, as DNA: TGTGCCAGCAGCGTAGGGACTAGCGGAGGGACAGATACGCAGTATTTT. It yields the protein CASSVGTSGGTDTQYF. The chain links TRBV9 to TRBJ2-3; 10 bases match TRBD2. Per the germline V gene, CDR1 is SGDLS and CDR2 is YYNGEE. V lost 0 bases and J lost 3; bases outside the gene matches: 4. The CDR3 is made up of 16 amino acids.

The chain couples TRBV4-1 to TRBJ2-2; a weak D match, TRBD2 (7 bases). V was pared by 1 base and J by 5 bases, with 17 bases between. Germline V CDR1 and CDR2: MGHRA, YSYEKL. CDR3 length equals 17 residues. The CDR3 nucleotides read TGCGCCAGCAGCCAAGGAGGGGGGGGGGGAGGGACCGGGGAGCTGTTTTTT. Its protein product is CASSQGGGGGGTGELFF.

The V call is TRBV6-1, the J call TRBJ2-4, with D tentatively TRBD1 (5 bases). The J call may be in error: the DNA end matches TRBJ2-7 better. The V gene's germline CDR1 is MNHNS and CDR2 SASEGT. The CDR3 sequence is 14 residues long. CDR3 DNA: TGTGCCAGCAGTGTTACTGGGGCTCGGGACGAGCAGTACTTC. Translating it yields CASSVTGARDEQYF.

This clonotype was counted many times. The genes are TRBV10-1 and TRBJ1-1, with D tentatively TRBD1 (5 bases). Germline CDR1 and CDR2: WNHNN and SYGVQD (reference sequence). CDR3 length equals 14 residues. V dropped 6 bases and J dropped 1 base, with 12 bases sitting between them. This CDR3 is CASRITGSNTEAFF. The CDR3 DNA sequence: TGCGCCAGCAGAATTACAGGTTCGAACACTGAAGCTTTCTTT.

The chain carries TRBV10-3 and TRBJ1-2; 7 bases are a match to TRBD1. The CDR3 covers 12 residues. Germline lookup yields CDR1 ENHRY and CDR2 SYGVKD. Unmatched junction bases numbered 4, after V lost 8 bases and J lost 4 bases. Here the CDR3 DNA reads TGTGCCATCGACGACAGGGTCTATGGCTACACCTTC. It translates to CAIDDRVYGYTF.

As to this clonotype: One end of the junction does not line up with germline, which may come from a read error. V is TRBV3-1 and J is TRBJ1-6; D not certain. The CDR3 is made up of 14 amino acids. Germline assignment: CDR1 LGHDT and CDR2 YNNKEL (reference sequence). CDR3 in amino acids: CARSPGDTGSPLHF. CDR3 nucleotide sequence: TGTGCCCGCAGCCCCGGAGACACTGGGTCACCCCTCCACTTT.

On this clonotype: A clone one base away is much larger, so this may be a read error. The rearrangement uses TRBV6-1 and TRBJ2-1, with D possibly being TRBD2 (6 bases). V lost 8 bases and J 10 bases, leaving 24 bases between the germline ends. Germline CDR1 MNHNS, CDR2 SASEGT. CDR3 length: 15 amino acids. In DNA form, the CDR3 reads TGTGCCAGCGGGGGGACGGGGTCGACGGCCTACGAGCAGTTCTTC. As protein: CASGGTGSTAYEQFF.

This clonotype was observed a handful of times. The chain carries TRBV5-5 and TRBJ1-4, with TRBD1 as a possible D gene (6 bases). Germline lookup yields CDR1 SGHKS and CDR2 YYEKEE (reference sequence). The CDR3 is 15 amino acids. V lost 1 base to trimming and J lost 7 bases, with 14 bases between them. The CDR3 region has the DNA TGTGCCAGCAGCTTGCAATCACAGGGTCTTGAAAAACTGTTTTTT. It codes for CASSLQSQGLEKLFF. The variable domain in full, completed from reference TRBV5-5 and TRBJ1-4, reads DAGVTQSPTHLIKTRGQQVTLRCSPISGHKSVSWYQQVLGQGPQFIFQYYEKEERGRGNFPDRFSARQFPNYSSELNVNALLLGDSALYLCASSLQSQGLEKLFFGSGTQLSVL.

J is TRBJ2-1 and V is TRBV6-5; 7 positions agree with TRBD2. Germline values: CDR1 MNHEY, CDR2 SVGAGI. The CDR3 length is 15 residues. V shed 4 bases, J shed 7 bases, and the junction held 10 bases outside the gene matches. The CDR3, as DNA: TGTGCCAGCAGTTCACGTAGCGGAGCGGGGAATGAGCAGTTCTTC. It is translated as CASSSRSGAGNEQFF.

This clonotype was seen only a few times. The rearrangement joins TRBV10-3 to TRBJ2-1; 7 bases line up with TRBD2. The V and J ends lost 6 bases and 9 bases, in that order; junction bases with no gene match: 14. The CDR3 covers 15 residues. Germline V gives CDR1 ENHRY, CDR2 SYGVKD. The CDR3 sequence is CAISDLAGPRGEQFF. CDR3 bases: TGTGCCATCAGCGACTTAGCGGGCCCCCGAGGTGAGCAGTTCTTC.

This rearrangement joins TRBV24-1 to TRBJ1-4, with 11 bases fitting TRBD1. J gave up 6 bases and V 7 bases, and 6 bases lay outside the gene matches. The CDR3 consists of 15 residues. Germline assignment: CDR1 KGHDR and CDR2 SFDVKD. The CDR3: CATSAPGQGDEKLFF. The CDR3 DNA follows: TGTGCCACCAGCGCCCCGGGACAGGGGGATGAAAAACTGTTTTTT.

This clonotype was seen repeatedly, ten times or more. The chain couples TRBV6-5 to TRBJ2-4, with D maybe TRBD1 (6 bases). CDR1 MNHEY and CDR2 SVGAGI come from the germline V gene. The CDR3 spans 15 residues. Trimming cost V 1 base and J 4 bases, with 11 bases left between them. CDR3 DNA sequence: TGTGCCAGCAGTTACTTATCCGGGACAAAAAACATTCAGTACTTC. This codes for CASSYLSGTKNIQYF.

This clonotype was seen at least ten times. J is TRBJ2-2 and V is TRBV6-1; TRBD2 aligns across 8 bases. Germline loops: CDR1 MNHNS, CDR2 SASEGT. This CDR3 has 15 residues. J gave up 1 base and V 2 bases, and 0 bases lay outside the gene matches. CDR3 region: CASSELAGNTGELFF. DNA for the CDR3: TGTGCCAGCAGTGAACTAGCGGGGAACACCGGGGAGCTGTTTTTT.

This clonotype appeared many times. The chain combines TRBV5-1 with TRBJ2-7; 10 bases are shared with TRBD1. CDR3 length: 15 residues. Germline loops: CDR1 SGHRS, CDR2 YFSETQ. The junction had 9 bases not matched to a gene; V was cut back by 4 bases and J by 5 bases. As DNA, the CDR3 is TGCGCCAGCAGCGCAGGACTCGGGACAGGGGACGAGCAGTACTTC. Protein: CASSAGLGTGDEQYF. Full variable domain (missing parts from reference TRBV5-1 and TRBJ2-7): KAGVTQTPRYLIKTRGQQVTLSCSPISGHRSVSWYQQTPGQGLQFLFEYFSETQRNKGNFPGRFSGRQFSNSRSEMNVSTLELGDSALYLCASSAGLGTGDEQYFGPGTRLTVT.

In the case of this clonotype: Relative to the germline gene, one junction end is altered; a read error may explain this. This chain links TRBV6-1 with TRBJ2-5; D perhaps matches TRBD2 (6 bases). This CDR3 has 14 residues. Germline lookup yields CDR1 MNHNS and CDR2 SASEGT. CDR3 nucleotide sequence: TGTGCCAGCAGGCTTTTACTAGCCCAAAAGACCCAGTACTTC. Its translation: CASRLLLAQKTQYF.

The rearrangement uses TRBV6-1 and TRBJ2-5, with D maybe TRBD2 (6 bases). This CDR3 spans 17 amino acids. V shed 5 bases and J shed 1 base, with 20 bases lying between them. Germline loops: CDR1 MNHNS, CDR2 SASEGT. The CDR3, as DNA: TGTGCCAGCAGTCTGGATGGAGGGGCCCTCTCCCAAGAGACCCAGTACTTC. Amino acid sequence: CASSLDGGALSQETQYF.